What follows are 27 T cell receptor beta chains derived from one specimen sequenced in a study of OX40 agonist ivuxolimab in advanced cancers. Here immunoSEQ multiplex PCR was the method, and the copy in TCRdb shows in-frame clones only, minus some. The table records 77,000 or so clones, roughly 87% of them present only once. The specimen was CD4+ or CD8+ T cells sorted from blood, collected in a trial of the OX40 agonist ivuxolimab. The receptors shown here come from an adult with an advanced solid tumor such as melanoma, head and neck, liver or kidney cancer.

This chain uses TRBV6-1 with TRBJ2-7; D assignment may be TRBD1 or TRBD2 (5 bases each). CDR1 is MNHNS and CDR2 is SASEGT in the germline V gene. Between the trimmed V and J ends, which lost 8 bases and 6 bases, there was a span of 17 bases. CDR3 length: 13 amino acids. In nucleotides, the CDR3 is TGTGCCAGCGCCACAAGGGGAGACCGCGAGCAGTACTTC. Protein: CASATRGDREQYF.

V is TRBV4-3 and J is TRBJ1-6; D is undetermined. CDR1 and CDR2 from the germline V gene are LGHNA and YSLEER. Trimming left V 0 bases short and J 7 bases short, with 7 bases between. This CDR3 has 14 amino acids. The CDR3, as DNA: TGCGCCAGCAGCCAAGATCGGAGCAATTCACCCCTCCACTTT. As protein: CASSQDRSNSPLHF.

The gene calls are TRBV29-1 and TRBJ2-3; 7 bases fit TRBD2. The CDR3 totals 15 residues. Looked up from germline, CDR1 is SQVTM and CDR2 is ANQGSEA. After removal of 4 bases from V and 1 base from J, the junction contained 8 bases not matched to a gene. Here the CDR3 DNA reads TGCAGCGTTGGTCTCGGCCTAGCGGGCACAGATACGCAGTATTTT. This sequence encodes CSVGLGLAGTDTQYF.

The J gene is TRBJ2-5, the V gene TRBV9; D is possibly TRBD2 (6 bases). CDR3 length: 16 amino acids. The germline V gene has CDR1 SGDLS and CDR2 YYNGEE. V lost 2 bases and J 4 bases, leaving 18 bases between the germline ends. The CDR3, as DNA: TGTGCCAGCAGCGTCCTTGGGTGGGGGGAGAGAGAGACCCAGTACTTC. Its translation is CASSVLGWGERETQYF.

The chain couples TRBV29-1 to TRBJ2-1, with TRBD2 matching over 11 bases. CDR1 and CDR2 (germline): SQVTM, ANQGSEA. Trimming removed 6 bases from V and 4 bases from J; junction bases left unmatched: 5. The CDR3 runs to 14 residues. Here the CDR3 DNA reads TGCAGCGTCCCGGGACTAGCGGATTACAATGAGCAGTTCTTC. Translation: CSVPGLADYNEQFF.

The CDR3 is CASSKSSSGNTQYF. The CDR3 DNA follows: TGTGCCAGCAGCAAGTCGTCTAGCGGAAATACGCAGTATTTT. The chain couples TRBV7-2 to TRBJ2-3; 7 bases agree with TRBD2. J lost 7 bases, V lost 5 bases, and 9 bases had no gene match. CDR1 is SGHTA, CDR2 FQGNSA, per germline. The CDR3 covers 14 residues.

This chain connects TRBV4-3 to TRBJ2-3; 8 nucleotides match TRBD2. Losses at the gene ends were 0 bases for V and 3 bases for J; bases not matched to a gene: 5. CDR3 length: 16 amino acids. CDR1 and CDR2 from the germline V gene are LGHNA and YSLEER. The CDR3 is CASSQDGGGSTDTQYF. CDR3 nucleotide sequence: TGCGCCAGCAGCCAAGACGGGGGGGGCTCAACAGATACGCAGTATTTT.

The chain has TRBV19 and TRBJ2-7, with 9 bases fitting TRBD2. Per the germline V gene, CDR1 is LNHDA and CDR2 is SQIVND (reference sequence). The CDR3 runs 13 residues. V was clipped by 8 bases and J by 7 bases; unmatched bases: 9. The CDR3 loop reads CASGSSGAPEQYF. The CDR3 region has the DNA TGTGCCAGTGGATCTAGCGGGGCCCCTGAGCAGTACTTC.

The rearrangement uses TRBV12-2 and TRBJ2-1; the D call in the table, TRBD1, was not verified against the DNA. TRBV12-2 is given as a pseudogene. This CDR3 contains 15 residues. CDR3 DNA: TGTGCAAGTCGCCCCGGCCACGTAAGGGGCAATGAGCAGTTCTTC. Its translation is CASRPGHVRGNEQFF.

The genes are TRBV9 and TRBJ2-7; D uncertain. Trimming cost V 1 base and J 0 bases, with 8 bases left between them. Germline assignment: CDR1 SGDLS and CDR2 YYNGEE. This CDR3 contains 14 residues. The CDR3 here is CASSVSGHSYEQYF. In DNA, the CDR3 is TGTGCCAGCAGCGTATCAGGTCACTCCTACGAGCAGTACTTC.

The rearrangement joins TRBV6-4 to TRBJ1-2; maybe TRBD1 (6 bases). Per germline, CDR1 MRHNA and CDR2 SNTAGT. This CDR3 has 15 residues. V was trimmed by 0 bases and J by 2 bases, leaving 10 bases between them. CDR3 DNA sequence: TGTGCCAGCAGTGACTCCGGAGGACAGAACTATGGCTACACCTTC. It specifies CASSDSGGQNYGYTF.

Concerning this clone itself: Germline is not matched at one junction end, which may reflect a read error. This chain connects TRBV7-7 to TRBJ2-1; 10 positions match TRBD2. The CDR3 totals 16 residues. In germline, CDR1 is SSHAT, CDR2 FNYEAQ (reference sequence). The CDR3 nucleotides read TGTGCTAGCAGCCCTTTTTCTAGCGGGGGTTACAATGAGCAGTTCTTC. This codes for CASSPFSSGGYNEQFF.

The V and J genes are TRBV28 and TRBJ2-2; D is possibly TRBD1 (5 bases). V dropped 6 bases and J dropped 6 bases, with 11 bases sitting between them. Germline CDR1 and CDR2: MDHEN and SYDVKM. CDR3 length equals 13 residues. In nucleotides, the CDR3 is TGTGCCAGCAGCCTACAGGCGGCCGGGGAGCTGTTTTTT. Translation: CASSLQAAGELFF.

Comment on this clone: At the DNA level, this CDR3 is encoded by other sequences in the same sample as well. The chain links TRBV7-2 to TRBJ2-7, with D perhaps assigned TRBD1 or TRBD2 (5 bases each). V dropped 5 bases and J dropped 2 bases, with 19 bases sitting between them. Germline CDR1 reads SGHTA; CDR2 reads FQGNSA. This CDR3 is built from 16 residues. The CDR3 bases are TGTGCCAGCAGCCCGGACAAGGGGAGACGGACCTACGAGCAGTACTTC. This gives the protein CASSPDKGRRTYEQYF.

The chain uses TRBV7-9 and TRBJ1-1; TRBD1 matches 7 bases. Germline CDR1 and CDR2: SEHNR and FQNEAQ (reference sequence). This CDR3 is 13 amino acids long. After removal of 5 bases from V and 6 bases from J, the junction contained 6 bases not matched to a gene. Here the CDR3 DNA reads TGTGCCAGCAGCACCCCTGGGACAGCTGAAGCTTTCTTT. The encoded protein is CASSTPGTAEAFF.

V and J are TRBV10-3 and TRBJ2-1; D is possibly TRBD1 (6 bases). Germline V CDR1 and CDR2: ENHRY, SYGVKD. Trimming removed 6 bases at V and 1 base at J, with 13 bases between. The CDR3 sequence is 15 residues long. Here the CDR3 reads CAISPQGMSYNEQFF. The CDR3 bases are TGTGCCATCAGCCCACAGGGTATGTCCTACAATGAGCAGTTCTTC.

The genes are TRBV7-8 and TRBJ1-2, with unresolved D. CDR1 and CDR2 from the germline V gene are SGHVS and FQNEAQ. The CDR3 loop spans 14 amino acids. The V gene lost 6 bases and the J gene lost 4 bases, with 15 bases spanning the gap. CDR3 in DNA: TGTGCCAGCAGTGACGGTGGGGATAGCTATGGCTACACCTTC. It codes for CASSDGGDSYGYTF. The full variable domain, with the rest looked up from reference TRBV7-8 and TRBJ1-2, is GAGVSQSPRYKVAKRGQDVALRCDPISGHVSLFWYQQALGQGPEFLTYFQNEAQLDKSGLPSDRFFAERPEGSVSTLKIQRTQQEDSAVYLCASSDGGDSYGYTFGSGTRLTVV.

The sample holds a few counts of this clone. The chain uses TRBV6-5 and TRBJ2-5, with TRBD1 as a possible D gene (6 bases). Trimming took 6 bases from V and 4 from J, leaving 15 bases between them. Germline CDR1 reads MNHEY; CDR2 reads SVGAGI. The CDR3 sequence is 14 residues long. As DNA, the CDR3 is TGTGCCAGCAGACGACAGGAGCTGACAGAGACCCAGTACTTC. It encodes CASRRQELTETQYF.

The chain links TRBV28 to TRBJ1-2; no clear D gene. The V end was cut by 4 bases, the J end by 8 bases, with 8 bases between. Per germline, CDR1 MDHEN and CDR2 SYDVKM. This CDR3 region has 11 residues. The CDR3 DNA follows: TGTGCCAGCAGTTCGGCGAGAGGCTACACCTTC. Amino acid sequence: CASSSARGYTF.

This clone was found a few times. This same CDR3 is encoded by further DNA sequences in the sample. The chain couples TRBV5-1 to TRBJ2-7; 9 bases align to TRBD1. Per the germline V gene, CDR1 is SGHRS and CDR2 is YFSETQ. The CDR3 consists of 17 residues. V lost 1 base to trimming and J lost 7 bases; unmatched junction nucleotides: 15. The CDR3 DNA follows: TGCGCCAGCAGCTTGTTTTCCCCCACACAGGGGGCTGGGGAGCAGTACTTC. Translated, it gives CASSLFSPTQGAGEQYF.

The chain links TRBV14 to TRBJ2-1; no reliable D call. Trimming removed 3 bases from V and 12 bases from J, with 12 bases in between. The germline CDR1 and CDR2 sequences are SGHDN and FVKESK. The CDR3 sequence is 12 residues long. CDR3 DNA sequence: TGTGCCAGCAGCCAGCCACACACTGGGCAGTTCTTC. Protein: CASSQPHTGQFF. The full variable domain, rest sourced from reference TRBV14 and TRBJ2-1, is EAGVTQFPSHSVIEKGQTVTLRCDPISGHDNLYWYRRVMGKEIKFLLHFVKESKQDESGMPNNRFLAERTGGTYSTLKVQPAELEDSGVYFCASSQPHTGQFFGPGTRLTVL.

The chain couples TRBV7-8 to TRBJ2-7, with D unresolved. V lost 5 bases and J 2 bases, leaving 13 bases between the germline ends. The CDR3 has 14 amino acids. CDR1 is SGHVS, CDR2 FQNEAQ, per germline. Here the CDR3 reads CASSIRPQTYEQYF. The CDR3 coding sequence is TGTGCCAGCAGCATAAGACCCCAGACCTACGAGCAGTACTTC.

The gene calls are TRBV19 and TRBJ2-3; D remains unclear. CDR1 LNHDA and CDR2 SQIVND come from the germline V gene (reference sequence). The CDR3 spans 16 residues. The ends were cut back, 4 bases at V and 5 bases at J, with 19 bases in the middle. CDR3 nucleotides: TGTGCCAGTAGTACCCCTCCCGGCCGCACGGAAGATACGCAGTATTTT. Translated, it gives CASSTPPGRTEDTQYF.

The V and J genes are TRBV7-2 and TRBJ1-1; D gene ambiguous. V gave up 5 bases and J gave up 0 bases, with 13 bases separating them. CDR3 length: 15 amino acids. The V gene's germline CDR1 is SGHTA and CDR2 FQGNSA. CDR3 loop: CASSPFGRMNTEAFF. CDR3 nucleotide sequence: TGTGCCAGCAGCCCATTCGGCAGGATGAACACTGAAGCTTTCTTT.

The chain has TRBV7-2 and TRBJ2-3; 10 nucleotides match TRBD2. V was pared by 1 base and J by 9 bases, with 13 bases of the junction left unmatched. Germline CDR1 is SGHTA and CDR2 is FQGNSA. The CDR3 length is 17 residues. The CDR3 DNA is TGTGCCAGCAGCTTAGGGAGCCAGCGGGGGGGCAGGTACACGCAGTATTTT. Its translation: CASSLGSQRGGRYTQYF. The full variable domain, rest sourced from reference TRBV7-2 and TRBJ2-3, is GAGVSQSPSNKVTEKGKDVELRCDPISGHTALYWYRQSLGQGLEFLIYFQGNSAPDKSGLPSDRFSAERTGGSVSTLTIQRTQQEDSAVYLCASSLGSQRGGRYTQYFGPGTRLTVL.

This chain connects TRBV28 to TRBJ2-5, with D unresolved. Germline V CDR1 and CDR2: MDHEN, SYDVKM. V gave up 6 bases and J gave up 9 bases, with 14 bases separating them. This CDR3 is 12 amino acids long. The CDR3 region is CASRPGLPPQYF. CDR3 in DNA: TGTGCCAGCAGACCGGGCCTACCCCCCCAGTACTTC.

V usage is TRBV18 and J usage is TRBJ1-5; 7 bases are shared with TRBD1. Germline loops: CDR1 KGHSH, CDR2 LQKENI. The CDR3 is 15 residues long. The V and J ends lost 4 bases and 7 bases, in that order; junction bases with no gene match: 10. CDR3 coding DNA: TGTGCCAGCTCACTGACAGGGCTTTGGGGCCAGCCCCAGCATTTT. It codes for CASSLTGLWGQPQHF.